This T cell receptor beta chain emerged from a study of post-analysis software for immune sequencing data. Study-level background: Progressive-relapsing, secondary progressive and relapsing-remitting multiple sclerosis were among the disease courses included.

The library was made from cDNA and included unique molecular identifiers. Researchers reported roughly 0.5 million cDNA molecules coming from 1 to 10 million T cells. TCRdb re-analysed the PCR reads in MiXCR, keeping a single row per CDR3 protein. Of a few hundred thousand distinct CDR3 sequences listed, about a third are singletons. The CDR3 sequence is 13 residues long. Germline V CDR1 and CDR2: LNHNV, YYDKDF (reference sequence). For this clonotype: What it recognizes is unknown.

Broader study findings: The five TRBV segments detected at higher frequency in patients than in controls included TRBV5-6, TRBV5-1 and TRBV20-1. Multiple sclerosis was associated with a significant reduction in normalized Chao1 diversity relative to controls.

Source material: blood. The TCR comes from a girl between 5 and 17 years old with multiple sclerosis. J is TRBJ2-7 and V is TRBV15; D is tentatively TRBD1 or TRBD2 (6 bases each). The tail of the sequence fits TRBJ2-5 better, so the J call may be wrong. CDR3 bases: TGTGCCACCAGCAAACAGGGAGGAGCGACCCAGTACTTC. It is translated as CATSKQGGATQYF.